This T cell receptor (beta chain) came from a study of immune evolution from preneoplasia to lung adenocarcinoma. Study-wide background: HLA loss of heterozygosity: 5.5% to 8.5% AIS, under 19% MIA, approximately 31% ADC, none AAH. The study, taken as a whole, reports: Later-stage lesions seemingly showed higher T cell density and diversity than normal lung. Normal lung had the highest top T cell clone frequencies. KRAS-mutant nodules had the highest T cell clonality.

Data came from immunoSEQ multiplex PCR; TCRdb stores just in-frame clones and leaves some out. The repertoire holds some 9,500 clones, with about four fifths as singletons. Of note for this clone: Its antigen remains unknown.

The sequence derives from a person older than 75 with lung adenocarcinoma. Sequencing was carried out using FFPE lung adenocarcinoma in situ tissue.

The CDR3 DNA reads as TGTGCCAGCAGGGCCCTCGGGTTCAGCCCAGACAGTGCAACTAATGAAAAACTGTTTTTT. Its translation is CASRALGFSPDSATNEKLFF. V gene TRBV2 combines with J gene TRBJ1-4, with D possibly TRBD1 on 5 matching bases. Germline loops: CDR1 SNHLY, CDR2 FYNNEI. The CDR3 has 20 amino acids. The ends were cut back, 6 bases at V and 0 bases at J, with 26 bases in the middle.